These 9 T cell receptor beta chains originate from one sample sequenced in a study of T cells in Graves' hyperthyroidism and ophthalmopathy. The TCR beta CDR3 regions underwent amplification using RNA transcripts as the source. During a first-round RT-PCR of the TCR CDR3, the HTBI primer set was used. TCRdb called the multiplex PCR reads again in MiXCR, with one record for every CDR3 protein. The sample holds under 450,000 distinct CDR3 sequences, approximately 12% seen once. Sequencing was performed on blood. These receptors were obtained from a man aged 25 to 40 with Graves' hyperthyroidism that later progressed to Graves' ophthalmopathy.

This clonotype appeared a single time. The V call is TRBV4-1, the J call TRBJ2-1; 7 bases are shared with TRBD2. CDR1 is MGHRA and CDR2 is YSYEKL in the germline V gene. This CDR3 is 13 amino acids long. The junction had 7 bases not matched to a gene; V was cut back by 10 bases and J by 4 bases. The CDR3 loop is CATAGVFYNEQFF. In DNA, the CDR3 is TGCGCCACCGCGGGGGTTTTTTACAATGAGCAGTTCTTC.

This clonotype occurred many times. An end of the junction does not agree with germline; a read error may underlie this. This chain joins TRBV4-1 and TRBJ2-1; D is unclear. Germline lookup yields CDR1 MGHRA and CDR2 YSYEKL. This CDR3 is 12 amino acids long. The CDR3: CASSQTYNEQFF. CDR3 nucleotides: TGTGCCAGCAGCCAAACCTACAATGAGCAGTTCTTC.

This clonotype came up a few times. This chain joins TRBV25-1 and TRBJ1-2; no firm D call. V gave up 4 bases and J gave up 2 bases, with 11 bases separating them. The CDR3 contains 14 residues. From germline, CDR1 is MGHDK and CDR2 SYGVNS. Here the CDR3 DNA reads TGTGCCAGCAGTGGCTTCGGGGTAAACTATGGCTACACCTTC. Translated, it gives CASSGFGVNYGYTF.

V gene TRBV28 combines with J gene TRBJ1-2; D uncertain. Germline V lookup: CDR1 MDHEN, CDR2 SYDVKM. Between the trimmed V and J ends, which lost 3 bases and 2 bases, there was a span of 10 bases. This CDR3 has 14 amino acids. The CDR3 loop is CASSFWSWNYGYTF. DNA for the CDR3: TGTGCCAGCAGTTTTTGGTCCTGGAACTATGGCTACACCTTC.

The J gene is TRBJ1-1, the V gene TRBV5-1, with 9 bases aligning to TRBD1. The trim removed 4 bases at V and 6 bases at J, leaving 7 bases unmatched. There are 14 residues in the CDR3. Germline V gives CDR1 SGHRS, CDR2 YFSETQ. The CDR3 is CASSHGQGIPEAFF. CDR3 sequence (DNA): TGCGCCAGCAGCCACGGACAGGGGATACCTGAAGCTTTCTTT.

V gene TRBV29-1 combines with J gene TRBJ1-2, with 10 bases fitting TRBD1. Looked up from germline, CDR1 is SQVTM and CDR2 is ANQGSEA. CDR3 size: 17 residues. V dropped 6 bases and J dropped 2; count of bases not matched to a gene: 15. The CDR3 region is CSVLTPIDRGQNYGYTF. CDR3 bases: TGCAGCGTCCTAACCCCCATAGACAGGGGGCAGAACTATGGCTACACCTTC.

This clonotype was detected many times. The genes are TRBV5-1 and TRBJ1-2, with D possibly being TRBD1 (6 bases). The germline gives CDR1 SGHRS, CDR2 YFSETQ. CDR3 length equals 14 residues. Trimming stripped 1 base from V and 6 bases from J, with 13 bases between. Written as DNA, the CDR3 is TGCGCCAGCAGCTTGAACAGGGTGGAGGATGGCTACACCTTC. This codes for CASSLNRVEDGYTF.

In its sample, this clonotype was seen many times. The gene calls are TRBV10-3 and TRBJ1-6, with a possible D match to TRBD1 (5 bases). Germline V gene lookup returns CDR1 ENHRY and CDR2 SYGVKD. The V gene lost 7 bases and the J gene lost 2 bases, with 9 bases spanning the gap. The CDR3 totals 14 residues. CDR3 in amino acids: CAITWDPYNSPLHF. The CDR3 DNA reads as TGTGCCATCACCTGGGACCCCTATAATTCACCCCTCCACTTT.

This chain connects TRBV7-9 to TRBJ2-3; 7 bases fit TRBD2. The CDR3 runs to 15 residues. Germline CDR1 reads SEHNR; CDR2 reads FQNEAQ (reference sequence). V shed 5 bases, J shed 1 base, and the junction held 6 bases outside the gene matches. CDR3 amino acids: CASSTRTSRTDTQYF. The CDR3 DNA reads TGTGCCAGCAGCACGAGGACTAGTCGCACAGATACGCAGTATTTT.